This is a list of T cell receptor beta chains from one sample in a study of cytomegalovirus exposure and HLA in healthy donors. The protocol was immunoSEQ multiplex PCR, while the TCRdb copy is restricted to in-frame clones and leaves out a portion. Of about 280,000 clones in the sample, roughly 90% were seen once. The specimen was PBMCs. The source of these receptors is a woman aged 18-30 years in good health and CMV-seronegative. Each CDR3 is given with its conserved first and last residue.

j_gene	v_gene	CDR3aa
TRBJ1-1	TRBV6-1	CATFWNTEAFF
TRBJ1-5	TRBV27	CASSDPGHQPQHF
TRBJ1-1	TRBV11-2	CASSLSKGRAEAFF
TRBJ2-7	TRBV2	CASRRISYEQYF
TRBJ2-5	TRBV19	CASSTWPGQETQYF
TRBJ2-7	TRBV13	CASSPALAGEPWYEQYF
TRBJ2-7	TRBV4-3	CASSQDRAWAHEQYF
TRBJ2-5	TRBV6-5	CASSPWDNQETQYF
TRBJ2-5	TRBV5-4	CASSLVLAGGLETQYF
TRBJ1-5	TRBV7-8	CASSSGRDSNQPQHF
TRBJ2-3	TRBV27	CASSSLWPDTQYF
TRBJ1-5	TRBV6-6	CASSYVIRGNQPQHF
TRBJ1-1	TRBV5-1	CASSTRPPGTSTEAFF
TRBJ2-2	TRBV5-1	CASSLSEGSTGELFF
TRBJ2-6	TRBV14	CASKGYSGANVLTF
TRBJ1-5	TRBV28	CASSFLRGTGTASNQPQHF
TRBJ1-4	TRBV9	CASSVTGRNEKLFF